This T cell receptor (beta chain) appears in the sequencing data of a study of shared clonotypes between healthy human individuals. As for the study in general: A couple of women and a few men aged 18 to 49 served as donors.

Profiled with immunoSEQ multiplex PCR; TCRdb holds only in-frame clones, not every one. The sample records millions of clones, roughly 94% being singletons. Sequences were obtained from naive CD4+ T cells sorted from blood. Subset here: CD45RA+ positively selected. The sequence derives from a man aged 18 to 30 in good health.

This chain's CDR3 is CASSFPRGSYNEQFF. The DNA for the CDR3 is TGTGCCAGCAGCTTCCCCAGGGGTTCCTACAATGAGCAGTTCTTC. The J gene is TRBJ2-1, the V gene TRBV5-4; a weak D match, TRBD1 (6 bases). Trimming shortened V by 2 bases and J by 1 base, and 10 bases separated the two germline ends. The germline V gene encodes CDR1 SGHNT and CDR2 YYREEE (reference sequence). The CDR3 is 15 residues long. Full variable domain (remainder filled in from reference TRBV5-4 and TRBJ2-1): ETGVTQSPTHLIKTRGQQVTLRCSSQSGHNTVSWYQQALGQGPQFIFQYYREEENGRGNFPPRFSGLQFPNYSSELNVNALELDDSALYLCASSFPRGSYNEQFFGPGTRLTVL.